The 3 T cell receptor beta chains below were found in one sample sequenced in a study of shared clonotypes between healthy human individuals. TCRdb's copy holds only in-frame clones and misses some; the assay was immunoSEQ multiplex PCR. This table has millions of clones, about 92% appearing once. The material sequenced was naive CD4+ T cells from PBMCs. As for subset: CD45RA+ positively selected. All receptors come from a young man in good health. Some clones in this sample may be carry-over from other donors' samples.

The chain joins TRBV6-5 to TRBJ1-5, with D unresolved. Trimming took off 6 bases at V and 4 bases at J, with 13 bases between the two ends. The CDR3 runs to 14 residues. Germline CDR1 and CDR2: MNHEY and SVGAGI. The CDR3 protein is CASSPFLGNQPQHF. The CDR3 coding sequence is TGTGCCAGCAGCCCCTTTCTCGGAAATCAGCCCCAGCATTTT.

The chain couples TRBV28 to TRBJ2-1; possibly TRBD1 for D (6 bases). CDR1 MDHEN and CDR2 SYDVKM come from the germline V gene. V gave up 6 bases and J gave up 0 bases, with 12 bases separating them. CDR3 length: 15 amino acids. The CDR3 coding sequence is TGTGCCAGCAGCTGGGGGCGACACTCCTACAATGAGCAGTTCTTC. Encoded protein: CASSWGRHSYNEQFF. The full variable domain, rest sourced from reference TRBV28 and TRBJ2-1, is DVKVTQSSRYLVKRTGEKVFLECVQDMDHENMFWYRQDPGLGLRLIYFSYDVKMKEKGDIPEGYSVSREKKERFSLILESASTNQTSMYLCASSWGRHSYNEQFFGPGTRLTVL.

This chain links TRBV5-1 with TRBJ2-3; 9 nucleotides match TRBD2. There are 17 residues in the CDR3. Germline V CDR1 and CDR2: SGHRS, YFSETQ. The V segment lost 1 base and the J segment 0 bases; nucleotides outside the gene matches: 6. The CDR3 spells CASSLQLAGPSTDTQYF. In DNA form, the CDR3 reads TGCGCCAGCAGCTTGCAGCTAGCGGGACCAAGCACAGATACGCAGTATTTT.